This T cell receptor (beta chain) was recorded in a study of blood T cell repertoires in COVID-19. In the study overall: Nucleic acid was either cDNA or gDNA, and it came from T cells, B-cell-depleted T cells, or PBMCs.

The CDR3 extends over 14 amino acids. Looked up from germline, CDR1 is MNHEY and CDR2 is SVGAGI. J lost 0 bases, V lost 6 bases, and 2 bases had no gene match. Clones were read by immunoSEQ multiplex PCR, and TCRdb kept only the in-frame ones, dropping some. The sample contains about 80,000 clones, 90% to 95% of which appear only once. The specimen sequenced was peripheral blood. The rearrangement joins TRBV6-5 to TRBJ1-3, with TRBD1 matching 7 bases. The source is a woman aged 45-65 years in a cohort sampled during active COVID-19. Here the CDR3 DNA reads TGTGCCAGCAGGGGGGACAGCTCTGGAAACACCATATATTTT. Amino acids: CASRGDSSGNTIYF.